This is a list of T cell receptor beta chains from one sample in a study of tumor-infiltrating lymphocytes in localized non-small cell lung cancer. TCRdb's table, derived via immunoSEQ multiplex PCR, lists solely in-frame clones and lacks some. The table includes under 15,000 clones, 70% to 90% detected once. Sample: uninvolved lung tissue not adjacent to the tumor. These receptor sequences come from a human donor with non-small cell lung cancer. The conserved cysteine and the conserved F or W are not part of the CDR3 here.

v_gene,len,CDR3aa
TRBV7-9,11,ASSLGVSYGYT
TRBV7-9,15,ASSLAGGQGRQETQY
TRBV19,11,ASRRDRDGGYT
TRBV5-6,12,ASSLGLDNQPQH
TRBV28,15,ASRTGQGGNSNQPQH
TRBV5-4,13,ASSDLGEPAYEQY
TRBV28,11,ASSFFMNTEAF
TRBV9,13,ASSGPGQGYNEQF
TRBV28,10,ASSSQNTEAF
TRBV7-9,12,ASSPLSNFYGYT
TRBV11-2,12,ASTPGTGFAEQY
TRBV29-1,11,SVALINTGELF
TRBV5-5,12,ASSSRGTQETQY
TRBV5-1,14,ASSEGTGGDLDEQF
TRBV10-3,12,AISDSRGGPGYT
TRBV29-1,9,SVGTRQGYT
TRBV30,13,AWRKKTSYNSPLH
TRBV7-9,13,ASIGLAWAQETQY
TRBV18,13,ASSPRQVPDYGYT
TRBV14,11,ASSQFSTYEQY
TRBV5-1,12,ASSPGQEGYGYT
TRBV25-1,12,ASTDGRGLYEQY
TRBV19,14,ASSRGGTEGLYEQY
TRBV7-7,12,ASSSSTGANVLT
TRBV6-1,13,ASSEGDRSSYEQY
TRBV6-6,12,AGGDGNQNQPQH
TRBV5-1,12,ASSLNGGSDTQY
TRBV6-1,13,ASSQGGADTGELF
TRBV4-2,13,ASTPTVLGGTEAF
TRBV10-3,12,AIGPGGGPETQY
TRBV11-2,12,ASTAGGYGNTIY
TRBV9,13,ASSVGGLLDNEQF
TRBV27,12,ASSFRDRGTEAF
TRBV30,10,AWTGSGNTIY
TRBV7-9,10,ASSPSWNEQF
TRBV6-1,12,ASSEWGAGEKLF
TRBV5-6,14,ASSPPLAGHTDTQY
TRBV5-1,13,ASSLAGGNKDTQY
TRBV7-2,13,ASSGRDSPYNEQF
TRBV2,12,ASSETGVRREQY
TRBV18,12,ASSPPLPERTQY
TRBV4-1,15,ASSRVTNGRGDYEQY
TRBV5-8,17,ASSQGLVEAKTIHTEAF
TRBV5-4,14,ASSLGAVASTDTQY
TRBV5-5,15,ASSLGGIGTGTDTQY
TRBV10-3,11,AITGEVNQPQH